This T cell receptor beta chain was obtained from a study of a mutant IDH1 vaccine in newly diagnosed glioma. About the study: Before enrollment, the patients had been treated with radiotherapy alone, temozolomide alone, or both together. Most of them had received both.

This clone has just one count. The antigen is undetermined. The method was immunoSEQ multiplex PCR; TCRdb's version includes in-frame clones alone and lacks a portion of them. This table holds 34,000 or so clones, 78% found once. This CDR3 region has 18 residues. Time point here: week 35, safety follow-up. Each vaccine dose was 300 ug of mutant IDH1 20-mer peptide, with topical imiquimod. Those who donated had recent WHO grade 3 or 4 IDH1-mutant, ATRX-lost astrocytomas. V usage is TRBV21-1 and J usage is TRBJ2-4; the D segment call TRBD2 is taken from the table without a DNA check. TRBV21-1 counts as a pseudogene. This material consisted of PBMCs, taken from a glioma patient whose treatment included an IDH1 peptide vaccine. The TCR originated in a woman between 40 and 55 years old with glioma. DNA for the CDR3: TGTGCCAGCACCTGTACCGGGAACACTTCCCTAGCCAAAAACATTCAGTACTTC. Translating it yields CASTCTGNTSLAKNIQYF.